These T cell receptor beta chains were read from a single sample in a study of tumor-infiltrating lymphocytes in primary liver carcinoma. TCRdb called the multiplex PCR reads again in MiXCR, with one record for every CDR3 protein. The profile shows tens of thousands of distinct CDR3 sequences, 70% to 80% of them singletons. What was sequenced was liver tumor tissue from sampling region 5. The receptors were sampled from a man aged 35 to 55 with primary liver carcinoma and hepatitis B virus infection. CDR3s include the opening cysteine and the closing phenylalanine or tryptophan. A D gene is named only where the DNA matches it firmly. Where a row states a size, it is once, few, many or the class of an expanded clone; other rows omit it.

CDR3aa | CDR3nt | j_gene | v_gene | len | abundance | d_gene
CASSLDGWGGHEHYF | TGTGCCAGCAGCTTAGATGGATGGGGCGGCCACGAACACTACTTC | TRBJ2-7 | TRBV11-3 | 15 | once | -
CAWGGGSGSNQPQHF | TGTGCTTGGGGTGGTGGGAGTGGGTCCAATCAGCCCCAGCATTTT | TRBJ1-5 | TRBV30 | 15 | - | -
CAGTLAGGYNEQFF | TGCGCTGGCACGTTAGCGGGAGGTTACAATGAGCAGTTCTTC | TRBJ2-1 | TRBV5-1 | 14 | - | TRBD2
CSGGLDTQYF | TGCAGCGGGGGACTAGATACGCAGTATTTT | TRBJ2-3 | TRBV29-1 | 10 | - | -
CASSSHPRDLLYQESQYF | TGTGCCAGCAGTTCCCACCCTCGGGACCTCTTGTACCAAGAGAGCCAGTACTTT | TRBJ2-5 | TRBV6-2/TRBV6-3 | 18 | - | -
CASSTGTSGTYEQYF | TGTGCCAGTAGTACCGGGACTAGCGGCACCTACGAGCAGTACTTC | TRBJ2-7 | TRBV6-1 | 15 | once | TRBD2
CASSTPTSRGYKQYF | TGTGCCAGCAGCACACCGACTAGCAGAGGGTACAAGCAGTACTTC | TRBJ2-7 | TRBV6-2/TRBV6-3 | 15 | - | TRBD2
CASSETTTSYNEQFF | TGCGCCAGCAGTGAGACGACTACCTCCTACAATGAGCAGTTCTTC | TRBJ2-1 | TRBV10-2 | 15 | - | -
CTSSELGRAKTIQYF | TGTACCAGCAGTGAACTAGGGCGGGCCAAAACCATTCAGTACTTC | TRBJ2-4 | TRBV6-1 | 15 | - | -
CASKPSTDTQYF | TGTGCCAGCAAGCCCAGCACAGATACGCAGTATTTT | TRBJ2-3 | TRBV6-1 | 12 | large | -
CASRLHGGLSPLHF | TGTGCCAGCAGGTTACATGGGGGGCTTTCACCCCTCCACTTT | TRBJ1-6 | TRBV11-2 | 14 | - | -
CVSSPGGGGTDTQYF | TGTGTCAGTAGTCCCGGAGGGGGAGGCACTGATACGCAGTATTTT | TRBJ2-3 | TRBV11-3 | 15 | - | -
CASGYTVPFSGELFF | TGTGCCAGCGGCTATACAGTACCTTTCTCCGGGGAGTTGTTTTTT | TRBJ2-2 | TRBV11-1 | 15 | - | -
CASSSLGGEGDTQYF | TGTGCCAGCAGCTCCCTGGGGGGGGAGGGAGATACGCAGTATTTT | TRBJ2-3 | TRBV7-3 | 15 | many | TRBD2
CASRPGPGARNTQYF | TGTGCCAGCAGGCCAGGACCGGGTGCTAGGAACACTCAGTATTTC | TRBJ2-4 | TRBV6-6 | 15 | - | -
CASSPHPRRLNQPQYF | TGTGCCAGCAGCCCACACCCTCGACGGCTCAATCAGCCCCAGTATTTT | TRBJ2-3 | TRBV6-1 | 16 | once | -
CATASGNMNTEAFF | TGCGCCACCGCATCGGGGAACATGAACACTGAAGCTTTCTTT | TRBJ1-1 | TRBV5-1 | 14 | - | -
CASNAGQGQYERYF | TGTGCCAGCAATGCGGGACAAGGCCAATACGAGCGGTACTTC | TRBJ2-7 | TRBV6-1 | 14 | - | -
CASKARGQNTGELFF | TGTGCCAGTAAGGCCAGGGGGCAGAACACCGGGGAGCTGTTTTTT | TRBJ2-2 | TRBV19 | 15 | - | TRBD1
CASSLFRELSPLHF | TGTGCCAGCAGCTTATTCAGGGAGCTTTCACCCCTCCACTTT | TRBJ1-6 | TRBV11-2 | 14 | - | -
CADSTRTGVETQYF | TGCGCCGACAGCACCCGGACAGGAGTCGAGACCCAGTACTTC | TRBJ2-5 | TRBV4-1 | 14 | few | TRBD1
CASCSYEANVLTF | TGTGCCAGCTGTAGCTATGAGGCCAACGTCCTGACTTTC | TRBJ2-6 | TRBV5-4 | 13 | - | -
CASSLGQGANYGYTF | TGTGCCAGCAGCCTCGGACAGGGGGCAAACTATGGCTACACCTTC | TRBJ1-2 | TRBV12-3/TRBV12-4 | 15 | few | TRBD1
CASSSLAGRVSNEQFF | TGCGCCAGCAGTTCTCTTGCGGGTAGGGTGTCAAATGAGCAGTTCTTC | TRBJ2-1 | TRBV5-1 | 16 | many | -
CASSPAHRDTQYF | TGTGCCAGCAGCCCAGCCCACAGAGATACGCAGTATTTC | TRBJ2-3 | TRBV11-3 | 13 | - | -
CTSSPIEQTTRYF | TGTACCAGCAGCCCGATAGAACAGACTACGCGGTATTTT | TRBJ2-3 | TRBV14 | 13 | - | -
CANGFRASEQPQHF | TGTGCCAACGGTTTCAGGGCGTCGGAGCAGCCCCAGCATTTT | TRBJ1-5 | TRBV12-3/TRBV12-4 | 14 | - | -